One T cell receptor beta chain is described in this entry. No antigen is known for it. The data derive from a study of cytomegalovirus exposure and HLA in healthy donors. Overall study: Around 78 million unique TCRs, all from HLA-typed donors, were included in an early release of the data. Findings and caveats of the study: A later analysis linked a missense DCLRE1C variant to TCR beta V- and J-gene trimming. Three CMV-associated chains were confirmed in vitro to be specific for CMV antigens.

60 Vbeta and 13 Jbeta primers were used in PCR. This table comes from immunoSEQ multiplex PCR, and its TCRdb copy is limited to in-frame clones, with some not included. The repertoire includes fewer than 200,000 clones, around 80% of them detected once, and approximately 0.51% sits in the top ten. Per the germline V gene, CDR1 is LNHDA and CDR2 is SQIVND (reference sequence). The CDR3 has 16 residues. After removal of 5 bases from V and 0 bases from J, the junction contained 7 bases not matched to a gene. The genes are TRBV19 and TRBJ1-3, with 7 bases fitting TRBD1. Sequencing was done on a sample of PBMCs. This TCR was recovered from a woman between 45 and 60 years old in good health and CMV-seronegative. CDR3 region: CASSVGQRTSGNTIYF. The DNA for the CDR3 is TGTGCCAGTAGTGTGGGACAGCGTACCTCTGGAAACACCATATATTTT.